The source of this TCR beta chain is a study of blood T cells in healthy people across ages. This clonotype has only a few counts. Its specificity is unknown. General observations from the study: TCR beta diversity correlated strongly with naive T cell percentage. Unsorted PBMC material precluded a definitive naive versus antigen-experienced comparison. Roughly linear declines in TCR beta diversity per million T cells occurred with age.

It was with a sample-barcoded 5' primer and a J-beta primer mix that a second PCR of roughly 7 to 12 cycles was run. Via MiXCR, TCRdb re-called the 5' RACE reads, giving one row per CDR3 protein. The sample comprises approximately 800,000 distinct CDR3 sequences, about 55% of which are singletons, and around 40% rests with the top ten. This CDR3 is built from 15 residues. CDR1 is SGHKS and CDR2 is YYEKEE in the germline V gene (reference sequence). V lost 4 bases to trimming and J lost 4 bases, with 18 bases between them. They isolated at least 7 million PBMCs from each sample. The J gene is TRBJ2-7, the V gene TRBV5-5; D perhaps matches TRBD2 (6 bases). The sample consisted of blood. The clonotype was recovered from an elderly man in good health. The CDR3 DNA follows: TGTGCCAGCAGCCCCGCGGGGCCCGTAATATACGAGCAGTACTTC. Residues: CASSPAGPVIYEQYF.